Listed here are 20 T cell receptor beta chains from one sample, sequenced in a study of T cell changes during pregnancy in multiple sclerosis. This table comes from immunoSEQ multiplex PCR, and its TCRdb copy is limited to in-frame clones, with some not included. The sample lists approximately 99,000 clones; about 94% were seen once. Here the sequenced sample was peripheral blood, taken after pregnancy. The origin of the receptors is a female donor with multiple sclerosis, enrolled in a pregnancy study.

The V gene is TRBV19, the J gene TRBJ2-7, with D perhaps TRBD1 (6 bases). V dropped 5 bases and J dropped 6 bases, with 17 bases sitting between them. Per germline, CDR1 LNHDA and CDR2 SQIVND (reference sequence). CDR3 size: 14 residues. The CDR3 here is CASSYGGPGGEQYF. The CDR3 DNA reads TGTGCCAGTAGTTATGGGGGCCCTGGGGGCGAGCAGTACTTC.

The chain carries TRBV2 and TRBJ2-1, with D perhaps matching TRBD2 (6 bases). The CDR3 covers 14 residues. The germline gives CDR1 SNHLY, CDR2 FYNNEI. Trimming cost V 7 bases and J 8 bases, with 18 bases left between them. CDR3 in DNA: TGTGCCAGCACCCCCGGGAGCGAAAATTATGAGCAGTTCTTC. Translation: CASTPGSENYEQFF.

The chain joins TRBV5-5 to TRBJ2-7; 9 nucleotides agree with TRBD2. The length of the CDR3 is 14 residues. J lost 7 bases, V lost 4 bases, and 9 bases had no gene match. Germline loops: CDR1 SGHKS, CDR2 YYEKEE (reference sequence). CDR3 DNA sequence: TGTGCCAGCAGCGCAGGGGCGGGAGGGCCGGAGCAGTACTTC. Its protein product is CASSAGAGGPEQYF. The complete variable domain, with remaining parts taken from reference TRBV5-5 and TRBJ2-7, reads DAGVTQSPTHLIKTRGQQVTLRCSPISGHKSVSWYQQVLGQGPQFIFQYYEKEERGRGNFPDRFSARQFPNYSSELNVNALLLGDSALYLCASSAGAGGPEQYFGPGTRLTVT.

This clone was seen once. V is TRBV28 and J is TRBJ2-7; 11 bases align to TRBD2. In germline, CDR1 is MDHEN, CDR2 SYDVKM. This CDR3 spans 15 amino acids. With 2 bases clipped from V and 5 bases from J, the junction kept 5 bases outside the gene matches. The CDR3 here is CASSLTSGSGNEQYF. The CDR3 DNA is TGTGCCAGCAGTTTAACTAGCGGGAGTGGGAACGAGCAGTACTTC.

The rearrangement uses TRBV5-5 and TRBJ1-1; D gene ambiguous. The V and J ends lost 0 bases and 0 bases respectively, with 12 bases between them. The CDR3 covers 16 residues. Per germline, CDR1 SGHKS and CDR2 YYEKEE (reference sequence). CDR3 DNA: TGTGCCAGCAGCTTGGAGTCCCGACTGCTGAACACTGAAGCTTTCTTT. Translation gives CASSLESRLLNTEAFF.

V gene TRBV4-1 combines with J gene TRBJ2-1; 9 bases align to TRBD2. With 3 bases clipped from V and 2 bases from J, the junction kept 11 bases outside the gene matches. Germline V lookup: CDR1 MGHRA, CDR2 YSYEKL. The CDR3 extends over 18 amino acids. The CDR3 DNA sequence: TGCGCCAGCAGCCATGGATTTTTTAGCGGGAGAACCTACAATGAGCAGTTCTTC. Translation gives CASSHGFFSGRTYNEQFF.

This chain links TRBV5-1 with TRBJ2-1, with TRBD2 identical over 9 bases. The germline V gene has CDR1 SGHRS and CDR2 YFSETQ. J gave up 7 bases and V 0 bases, and 8 bases lay outside the gene matches. This CDR3 contains 16 residues. CDR3 residues: CASSLVASSGINEQFF. CDR3 coding DNA: TGCGCCAGCAGCTTGGTCGCGTCTAGCGGGATAAATGAGCAGTTCTTC.

The V and J genes are TRBV4-1 and TRBJ1-1, with a weak D call TRBD1 (5 bases). Looked up from germline, CDR1 is MGHRA and CDR2 is YSYEKL. Deletions cut 1 base from V and 3 bases from J, with 21 bases between. The CDR3 runs to 18 residues. The CDR3 DNA sequence: TGCGCCAGCAGCCAAGGGAGCGGGACGATCCCAAGCGACACTGAAGCTTTCTTT. It specifies CASSQGSGTIPSDTEAFF.

The chain employs TRBV19 and TRBJ1-1; TRBD1 might be the D (6 bases). The germline V gene has CDR1 LNHDA and CDR2 SQIVND (reference sequence). The CDR3 runs to 15 residues. V shed 3 bases and J shed 2 bases, with 13 bases lying between them. In DNA, the CDR3 is TGTGCCAGTAGTATGGGGGCCAGGGGAAACACTGAAGCTTTCTTT. It encodes CASSMGARGNTEAFF. The whole variable domain, remainder taken from reference TRBV19 and TRBJ1-1, is DGGITQSPKYLFRKEGQNVTLSCEQNLNHDAMYWYRQDPGQGLRLIYYSQIVNDFQKGDIAEGYSVSREKKESFPLTVTSAQKNPTAFYLCASSMGARGNTEAFFGQGTRLTVV.

The chain employs TRBV5-6 and TRBJ2-1; 7 nucleotides line up with TRBD2. This CDR3 is 14 amino acids long. Germline V gives CDR1 SGHDT, CDR2 YYEEEE. J lost 8 bases, V lost 2 bases, and 7 bases had no gene match. As DNA, the CDR3 is TGTGCCAGCAGCTTTGGGACTAATGGGGATGAGCAGTTCTTC. This translates into CASSFGTNGDEQFF.

The rearrangement joins TRBV30 to TRBJ1-2; D ambiguous. From germline, CDR1 is GTSNPN and CDR2 SVGIG (reference sequence). The CDR3 is made up of 14 amino acids. Trimming stripped 0 bases from V and 8 bases from J, with 16 bases between. The chain's CDR3 is CAWSVITTLGGYTF. CDR3 in DNA: TGTGCCTGGAGTGTAATTACAACCCTGGGCGGCTACACCTTC.

The DNA of the CDR3 is TGTGCCAGCAGCTTGGGATCGACGGGTGGGTACAATGAGCAGTTCTTC. It codes for CASSLGSTGGYNEQFF. The chain employs TRBV5-6 and TRBJ2-1; D is unclear. The CDR3 length is 16 residues. V was trimmed by 0 bases and J by 4 bases, leaving 14 bases between them. CDR1 and CDR2 from the germline V gene are SGHDT and YYEEEE.

The CDR3, as DNA: TGTGCCAGCAGCTCGGGGGTACTAGCGGGAGTCTTTAATGAGCAGTTCTTC. This sequence encodes CASSSGVLAGVFNEQFF. The chain is built from TRBV11-2 and TRBJ2-1, with 11 bases lining up with TRBD2. Unmatched junction bases numbered 12, after V lost 4 bases and J lost 7 bases. This CDR3 region has 17 residues. Germline CDR1 and CDR2: SGHAT and FQNNGV.

This clone was detected only once. This chain uses TRBV14 with TRBJ1-2; 7 nucleotides agree with TRBD1. Germline-derived CDR1 and CDR2 are SGHDN and FVKESK. The ends lost 0 bases at V and 7 bases at J; junction bases unmatched: 8. CDR3 length equals 15 residues. DNA of the CDR3: TGTGCCAGCAGCCAAGACTTACAGGGGTGGCGTGGCTACACCTTC. This sequence encodes CASSQDLQGWRGYTF.

A word on this clone: Other DNA sequences in this sample translate to the same CDR3. The chain carries TRBV7-9 and TRBJ1-1; 7 nucleotides match TRBD1. With 5 bases clipped from V and 6 bases from J, the junction kept 3 bases outside the gene matches. This CDR3 has 12 amino acids. Germline CDR1 reads SEHNR; CDR2 reads FQNEAQ (reference sequence). This chain's CDR3 is CASSRQGSEAFF. In DNA, the CDR3 is TGTGCCAGCAGCCGACAGGGCTCTGAAGCTTTCTTT.

V and J are TRBV4-2 and TRBJ1-3; 8 bases agree with TRBD1. V lost 0 bases and J lost 2; bases outside the gene matches: 12. In germline, CDR1 is LGHNA, CDR2 YNFKEQ. The CDR3 totals 19 residues. This CDR3 is CASSQDGLRTGKPGNTIYF. CDR3 coding DNA: TGTGCCAGCAGCCAAGACGGTCTCCGGACAGGGAAGCCTGGAAACACCATATATTTT.

CDR3 in amino acids: CASGLRQGVTDTQYF. The CDR3 bases are TGTGCTAGTGGTCTCCGACAAGGGGTGACAGATACGCAGTATTTT. The chain has TRBV12-5 and TRBJ2-3; TRBD1 is a possible D gene (5 bases). Germline loops: CDR1 LGHNT, CDR2 FRNRAP. The CDR3 contains 15 residues. Trimming took off 5 bases at V and 3 bases at J, with 15 bases between the two ends.

V is TRBV28 and J is TRBJ1-2, with TRBD1 identical over 8 bases. In germline, CDR1 is MDHEN, CDR2 SYDVKM. The CDR3 runs to 14 residues. After removal of 6 bases from V and 1 base from J, the junction contained 4 bases not matched to a gene. The CDR3 DNA reads TGTGCCAGCAGGCGGACAGGGATTAACTATGGCTACACCTTC. It encodes CASRRTGINYGYTF.

Here the CDR3 reads CASSGWGEDEQFF. CDR3 sequence (DNA): TGTGCCAGCAGCGGATGGGGGGAGGATGAGCAGTTCTTC. This chain connects TRBV7-8 to TRBJ2-1, with D possibly matching TRBD2 (6 bases). Trimming cost V 5 bases and J 8 bases, with 13 bases left between them. CDR3 size: 13 residues. Germline CDR1 reads SGHVS; CDR2 reads FQNEAQ.

V and J are TRBV18 and TRBJ1-1; 9 nucleotides line up with TRBD1. The CDR3 sequence is 15 residues long. Trimming removed 6 bases from V and 4 bases from J; junction bases left unmatched: 9. CDR1 is KGHSH and CDR2 is LQKENI in the germline V gene. The CDR3 bases are TGTGCCAGCTCGCAACAGGGGGCAGGGGGCACTGAAGCTTTCTTT. It encodes CASSQQGAGGTEAFF.